One sample yielded the 10 T cell receptor beta chains listed below, sequenced in a study of cytomegalovirus exposure and HLA in healthy donors. It was with 60 Vbeta and 13 Jbeta primers that the PCR ran. Measured with immunoSEQ multiplex PCR; TCRdb has only the in-frame clones, and not every one. This sample has about 76,000 clones, with about 80% found just once. Material: PBMCs. These receptors all come from a man aged 30 to 45 in good health and CMV-seronegative.

The chain employs TRBV7-9 and TRBJ1-5; 10 bases are a match to TRBD1. CDR3 size: 14 residues. V lost 5 bases and J lost 7; bases outside the gene matches: 5. Germline V gives CDR1 SEHNR, CDR2 FQNEAQ (reference sequence). In nucleotides, the CDR3 is TGTGCCAGCAGCAGGGGACAGGGGAGGCAGCCCCAGCATTTT. This gives the protein CASSRGQGRQPQHF.

The chain employs TRBV2 and TRBJ2-1, with 9 bases lining up with TRBD2. The CDR3 length is 15 residues. Germline CDR1 SNHLY, CDR2 FYNNEI. The junction had 11 bases not matched to a gene; V was cut back by 6 bases and J by 8 bases. CDR3 sequence: CASSPPASGAHEQFF. CDR3 in DNA: TGTGCCAGCAGCCCCCCCGCTAGCGGGGCCCATGAGCAGTTCTTC.

The chain employs TRBV15 and TRBJ2-4; TRBD2 is a possible D gene (6 bases). Germline V gives CDR1 LNHNV, CDR2 YYDKDF (reference sequence). The CDR3 spans 14 residues. The V end was cut by 5 bases, the J end by 6 bases, with 14 bases between. CDR3: CATSGGDSRNIQYF. The DNA of the CDR3 is TGTGCCACCAGCGGCGGGGACTCCCGAAACATTCAGTACTTC. The full variable domain, in which reference TRBV15 and TRBJ2-4 provide the parts outside the CDR3, is DAMVIQNPRYQVTQFGKPVTLSCSQTLNHNVMYWYQQKSSQAPKLLFHYYDKDFNNEADTPDNFQSRRPNTSFCFLDIRSPGLGDTAMYLCATSGGDSRNIQYFGAGTRLSVL.

The chain has TRBV9 and TRBJ2-5; 8 bases map to TRBD2. The J call may be incorrect, as the DNA end agrees better with TRBJ2-7. CDR1 and CDR2 (germline): SGDLS, YYNGEE. The CDR3 runs 14 residues. The CDR3 DNA follows: TGTGCCAGCAGCGTAGGAAGCGGGAGCTACGAGCAGTACTTC. Its translation: CASSVGSGSYEQYF.

The chain couples TRBV7-9 to TRBJ1-2, with 8 bases aligning to TRBD1. The CDR3 spans 16 residues. Losses at the gene ends were 4 bases for V and 4 bases for J; bases not matched to a gene: 11. CDR1 is SEHNR and CDR2 is FQNEAQ in the germline V gene (reference sequence). Here the CDR3 reads CASSSSPGGDGYGYTF. In DNA form, the CDR3 reads TGTGCCAGCAGCTCTTCCCCAGGGGGCGATGGCTATGGCTACACCTTC.

This clone has just one count. The chain recombines TRBV4-2 with TRBJ1-3; the D is unclear. V was clipped by 1 base and J by 2 bases, with 9 bases between them. The CDR3 spans 15 residues. From germline, CDR1 is LGHNA and CDR2 YNFKEQ. The CDR3 region has the DNA TGTGCCAGCAGCCAAGTCACTGGAGCTGGAAACACCATATATTTT. Protein sequence: CASSQVTGAGNTIYF.

The chain uses TRBV2 and TRBJ1-4; a weak D match, TRBD1 (5 bases). V lost 5 bases and J lost 7, with 17 bases in between. CDR3 length equals 15 residues. The germline V gene has CDR1 SNHLY and CDR2 FYNNEI. This CDR3 reads CASSSKGRTFEKLFF. DNA for the CDR3: TGTGCCAGCAGTTCAAAGGGGCGTACATTTGAAAAACTGTTTTTT.

CDR3 bases: TGTGCCAGCAGCGCCAGCGGGGTGAGGGCTAATGAGCAGTTCTTC. This translates into CASSASGVRANEQFF. This sequence joins TRBV7-9 and TRBJ2-1, with TRBD2 matching over 7 bases. The CDR3 covers 15 residues. Unmatched junction bases numbered 11, after V lost 5 bases and J lost 7 bases. Germline loops: CDR1 SEHNR, CDR2 FQNEAQ (reference sequence).

The chain employs TRBV13 and TRBJ1-6; no clear D gene. The ends were cut back, 3 bases at V and 7 bases at J, with 10 bases in the middle. The CDR3 length is 14 residues. Germline CDR1 reads PRHDT; CDR2 reads FYEKMQ (reference sequence). CDR3 DNA: TGTGCCAGCAGCTTGAGGGCCCCGAATTCACCCCTCCACTTT. This gives the protein CASSLRAPNSPLHF.

This clone was observed a handful of times. The chain joins TRBV2 to TRBJ1-5, with TRBD1 matching 8 bases. J lost 6 bases, V lost 5 bases, and 12 bases had no gene match. The CDR3 is 16 residues long. Germline loops: CDR1 SNHLY, CDR2 FYNNEI. The CDR3: CASSNDRGRSGQPQHF. The CDR3 nucleotides are TGTGCCAGCAGTAACGACAGGGGACGGTCGGGTCAGCCCCAGCATTTT. Looking up the rest from reference TRBV2 and TRBJ1-5 gives the full variable domain: EPEVTQTPSHQVTQMGQEVILRCVPISNHLYFYWYRQILGQKVEFLVSFYNNEISEKSEIFDDQFSVERPDGSNFTLKIRSTKLEDSAMYFCASSNDRGRSGQPQHFGDGTRLSIL.